This is a list of T cell receptor beta chains from one sample in a study of beta chain features in type 1 diabetes. The repertoire was sequenced with immunoSEQ multiplex PCR; TCRdb's copy has only in-frame clones and lacks some. The sample includes about 160,000 clones, 7.8% of them seen just once. Sequenced: central memory CD4+ T cells from blood. The receptor set was obtained from a woman in her forties with type 1 diabetes. Both conserved end residues are part of each CDR3. D genes are given only for firm matches. The listing skips clone size in some rows; elsewhere it reads once, few, many or a size class.

-	TRBV4-2	TRBJ2-1	TRBD2	TGTGCCAGCAGCGCCAGCGGGGGCGTATACAATGAGCAGTTCTTC	CASSASGGVYNEQFF
-	TRBV4-1	TRBJ1-6	-	TGCGCCAGCAGCCCCCTCAGAACGGCGGGTTCACCCCTCCACTTT	CASSPLRTAGSPLHF
few	TRBV15	TRBJ1-5	-	TGTGCCACCAGCACCGGGGGGTCCGGTAATCAGCCCCAGCATTTT	CATSTGGSGNQPQHF
few	TRBV28	TRBJ2-7	-	TGTGCCAGCGGGGGCGCCCCCGGCTACGAGCAGTACTTC	CASGGAPGYEQYF
few	TRBV25-1	TRBJ2-7	TRBD2	TGTGCCTCCGCCATCGGGACTAGCGGGTACGAGCAGTACTTC	CASAIGTSGYEQYF
-	TRBV11-2	TRBJ2-7	TRBD2	TGTGCCAGCAGCCTGACTAGCGGGAGAAACGAGCAGTACTTC	CASSLTSGRNEQYF
many	TRBV29-1	TRBJ1-1	-	TGCAGCGTTGAAAAGGGGACAGAAGCTTTCTTT	CSVEKGTEAFF
few	TRBV15	TRBJ2-2	TRBD1	TGTGCCACCAGCAGACAGCAGGGGGATCTAACCGGGGAGCTGTTTTTT	CATSRQQGDLTGELFF
-	TRBV7-9	TRBJ1-1	-	TGTGCCAGCAGCTTAAGTCAGGGCGAAGGAAACACTGAAGCTTTCTTT	CASSLSQGEGNTEAFF
few	TRBV29-1	TRBJ1-2	TRBD1	TGCAGCGTTGTAAGACAGGGGATTGGCTACACCTTC	CSVVRQGIGYTF
-	TRBV7-2	TRBJ2-3	TRBD2	TGTGCCAGCAGCTTGACTAGCGGGGACGCACGTAGTACGCAGTATTTT	CASSLTSGDARSTQYF
-	TRBV28	TRBJ1-4	TRBD1	TGTGCCAGCAGGCCTTCCGGGACAGGGCTGGATGAAAAACTGTTTTTT	CASRPSGTGLDEKLFF
few	TRBV28	TRBJ2-1	-	TGTGCCAGCAGCCCCACCCGTAGGACTCGGGGCAATGAGCAGTTCTTC	CASSPTRRTRGNEQFF
-	TRBV7-2	TRBJ1-1	-	TGTGCCAGCAGCTCGCCGGCAGGGAATAGGATGAACACTGAAGCTTTCTTT	CASSSPAGNRMNTEAFF
-	TRBV7-2	TRBJ1-5	-	TGTGCCAGCAGCACCACAGGGAATAGGGATCAGCCCCAGCATTTT	CASSTTGNRDQPQHF
-	TRBV29-1	TRBJ1-2	-	TGCAGCGTTGCAGGCAGGGTGGTGGATGGCTACACCTTC	CSVAGRVVDGYTF
few	TRBV7-3	TRBJ1-1	-	TGTGCCAGCAGCCATAGGGGGGGACAAAAGAACACTGAAGCTTTCTTT	CASSHRGGQKNTEAFF
many	TRBV27	TRBJ2-3	-	TGTGCCAGCAGTTTCAGCAGGGTCCAGACAGATACGCAGTATTTT	CASSFSRVQTDTQYF
few	TRBV7-9	TRBJ1-4	-	TGTGCCAGCAGCTTAGCGTCGGGGGACGAAAAACTGTTTTTT	CASSLASGDEKLFF
-	TRBV27	TRBJ1-5	-	TGTGCCAGCAGCCAGGGGCCTTCCTTTAATCAGCCCCAGCATTTT	CASSQGPSFNQPQHF
many	TRBV29-1	TRBJ1-4	-	TGCAGCGTTGGGTCTAGGGAAAAACTGTTTTTT	CSVGSREKLFF
-	TRBV11-2	TRBJ2-3	TRBD1	TGTGCCAGCAGCTTAGCCCGACAGGGGGCTGCCACAGATACGCAGTATTTT	CASSLARQGAATDTQYF
few	TRBV10-3	TRBJ2-3	TRBD2	TGTGCCATCAGTGAGTCGGGGGGGACGGCCCCAGATACGCAGTATTTT	CAISESGGTAPDTQYF
many	TRBV27	TRBJ1-5	TRBD1	TGTGCCAGCAGTTCTACAGGGGGCAATCAGCCCCAGCATTTT	CASSSTGGNQPQHF
-	TRBV7-8	TRBJ2-7	TRBD1	TGTGCCAGCAGCTTACTCCCCGGGACAGCAAAACCCTACGAGCAGTACTTC	CASSLLPGTAKPYEQYF
-	TRBV2	TRBJ1-2	TRBD1	TGTGCCAGCAGCGGGACAGCCTATGGCTACACCTTC	CASSGTAYGYTF
few	TRBV4-1	TRBJ2-2	TRBD1	TGCGCCAGCAGCCACCTACAGGGGGCGCTTAGCACCGGGGAGCTGTTTTTT	CASSHLQGALSTGELFF
few	TRBV5-8	TRBJ2-7	TRBD1	TGTGCCAGCAGCCGGGGACAGGGGTATGCCTACGAGCAGTACTTC	CASSRGQGYAYEQYF
few	TRBV4-3	TRBJ1-5	-	TGCGCCAGCAGCCAAGATTTCGGGAATAGCAATCAGCCCCAGCATTTT	CASSQDFGNSNQPQHF
-	TRBV28	TRBJ2-7	-	TGTGCCAGCACCGAGGGGACGCGGGGGCGAGCCTACGAGCAGTACTTC	CASTEGTRGRAYEQYF
-	TRBV7-8	TRBJ1-2	TRBD1	TGTGCCAGCAGCTTGCCCCCGGCTCTGGGGACAGGGGGCTCTGGCTACACCTTC	CASSLPPALGTGGSGYTF
-	TRBV5-1	TRBJ2-5	TRBD2	TGCGCCAGCAGGCCGACTAGCCGGAGCGAGACCCAGTACTTC	CASRPTSRSETQYF
few	TRBV6-6	TRBJ1-1	-	TGTGCCAGCAGGGTGAGGAACACTGAAGCTTTCTTT	CASRVRNTEAFF
-	TRBV30	TRBJ1-1	-	TGTGCCTGGAGCAGGGCCTCGGGGGTCACTGAAGCTTTCTTT	CAWSRASGVTEAFF
-	TRBV5-1	TRBJ2-7	TRBD2	TGCGCCAGCAGCTTCACTGGACTAGCGGGAGCTTACGAGCAGTACTTC	CASSFTGLAGAYEQYF
-	TRBV29-1	TRBJ2-5	TRBD1	TGCAGTGGGGGACAGGGGGAAGAGACCCAGTACTTC	CSGGQGEETQYF
few	TRBV4-3	TRBJ2-1	-	TGCGCCAGCAGCCTCCGGACATACAATGAGCAGTTCTTC	CASSLRTYNEQFF
few	TRBV29-1	TRBJ2-7	TRBD1	TGCAGCGTCCCGGGACAGGCGAACAAGGGCGAGCAGTACTTC	CSVPGQANKGEQYF